This T cell receptor beta chain was identified during a study of CD8 T cells in ankylosing spondylitis. The TCR beta libraries were generated through quantitative 5'-RACE incorporating molecular barcodes. TCRdb itself ran the 5' RACE reads through MiXCR, one entry per CDR3 protein. In the table there are roughly 180,000 distinct CDR3 sequences, approximately 9.9% of which are singletons. This clonotype was picked up many times. Its specificity is unknown. Study-wide results and caveats: Both synovial fluid and blood in reactive arthritis had previously been reported to carry some motif variants.

V lost 2 bases, J lost 2 bases, and 10 bases stayed unmatched. The CDR3 extends over 16 amino acids. Per the germline V gene, CDR1 is SGHDT and CDR2 is YYEEEE. The rearrangement uses TRBV5-6 and TRBJ2-7, with 7 bases identical to TRBD2. The sequenced sample was blood, either unsorted or a sorted T cell fraction (not recorded which). This clonotype was sampled from a female donor with ankylosing spondylitis or in good health (not recorded which). The CDR3 DNA reads as TGTGCCAGCAGCTTTCAAACCGGGACTATCGCCTACGAGCAGTACTTC. Its translation is CASSFQTGTIAYEQYF. Based on the CDR3 plus reference TRBV5-6 and TRBJ2-7, the full variable domain is DAGVTQSPTHLIKTRGQQVTLRCSPKSGHDTVSWYQQALGQGPQFIFQYYEEEERQRGNFPDRFSGHQFPNYSSELNVNALLLGDSALYLCASSFQTGTIAYEQYFGPGTRLTVT.